Listed here are 5 T cell receptor beta chains from one sample, sequenced in a study of cytotoxic CD8 clonotypes in ibrutinib-treated CLL. Only in-frame clones appear in the TCRdb table, and some are missing; sequencing was by immunoSEQ multiplex PCR. The sample consists of around 150,000 clones, roughly 90% of them appearing once. The sample was PBMCs, taken at disease progression, from a patient treated with ibrutinib. The source of these receptors is a human donor with chronic lymphocytic leukemia.

V gene TRBV28 combines with J gene TRBJ1-1; possibly TRBD1 for D (5 bases). CDR1 MDHEN and CDR2 SYDVKM come from the germline V gene. V was pared by 8 bases and J by 5 bases, with 18 bases between. The CDR3 covers 14 residues. The DNA of the CDR3 is TGTGCCAGCGCAGGGACCTCCGAGGTGACTGAAGCTTTCTTT. This gives the protein CASAGTSEVTEAFF.

V gene TRBV6-1 combines with J gene TRBJ2-7; D not resolved. CDR3 length equals 13 residues. Germline assignment: CDR1 MNHNS and CDR2 SASEGT. V lost 4 bases and J lost 0, with 7 bases in between. The CDR3 DNA follows: TGTGCCAGCAGTGGAACAAACTCCTACGAGCAGTACTTC. Its translation: CASSGTNSYEQYF.

V usage is TRBV7-3 and J usage is TRBJ2-3; 7 bases map to TRBD1. This CDR3 is 15 amino acids long. Per germline, CDR1 SGHTA and CDR2 FQGTGA. The V gene end was trimmed by 3 bases and the J gene end by 3 bases; junction bases not matched to a gene: 6. In DNA form, the CDR3 reads TGTGCCAGCAGCTTCAGGGGACAGATGACAGATACGCAGTATTTT. This sequence encodes CASSFRGQMTDTQYF.

This chain joins TRBV28 and TRBJ1-2, with D possibly being TRBD1 (6 bases). V lost 3 bases and J 3 bases, leaving 17 bases between the germline ends. Germline CDR1 reads MDHEN; CDR2 reads SYDVKM. This CDR3 region has 16 residues. The CDR3, as DNA: TGTGCCAGCAGTTTGGGCGGGGGCCATCAAGACTATGGCTACACCTTC. As protein: CASSLGGGHQDYGYTF.

The chain couples TRBV4-1 to TRBJ2-2, with TRBD2 identical over 7 bases. This CDR3 contains 16 residues. Losses at the gene ends were 5 bases for V and 5 bases for J; bases not matched to a gene: 11. Germline V CDR1 and CDR2: MGHRA, YSYEKL. CDR3 DNA: TGCGCCAGCAGCGAATGGGCTAGCGGAATGACCGGGGAGCTGTTTTTT. This codes for CASSEWASGMTGELFF.